The sample holds a few counts of the clone carrying this T cell receptor beta chain. Its specificity is not known. The PCR used 60 Vbeta and 13 Jbeta primers. TCRdb's copy holds only in-frame clones and misses some; the assay was immunoSEQ multiplex PCR. The sample yields 130,000 to 150,000 clones, roughly 80% seen once. These data come from a study of cytomegalovirus exposure and HLA in healthy donors. Study-level findings and limits: There were several of the most significant clusters that appeared linked to common viral pathogens in a later analysis. In vitro, three CMV-associated chains proved specific for CMV antigens.

The CDR3 extends over 19 amino acids. CDR1 and CDR2 (germline): LNHNV, YYDKDF (reference sequence). The ends were cut back, 4 bases at V and 0 bases at J, with 19 bases in the middle. This clonotype was sampled from a woman aged 25 to 39 in good health and CMV-seronegative. The chain employs TRBV15 and TRBJ1-6; a possible D gene is TRBD1 (5 bases). Sequenced input: PBMCs. This CDR3 reads CATSTTRGRQSSYNSPLHF. The CDR3 bases are TGTGCCACCAGCACCACCAGAGGACGACAGAGCTCCTATAATTCACCCCTCCACTTT.